This T cell receptor (beta chain) was obtained from a study of shared clonotypes between healthy human individuals. Assay used: immunoSEQ multiplex PCR; TCRdb lists only in-frame clones, some missing. The sample records roughly 96,000 clones, roughly 45% being singletons. Between the trimmed V and J ends, which lost 1 base and 7 bases, there was a span of 14 bases. The length of the CDR3 is 15 residues. Germline CDR1 is SEHNR and CDR2 is FQNEAQ (reference sequence). Sequencing was done on a sample of PBMCs. This clonotype was sampled from a woman aged 40 to 55 in good health. Some clones in this sample may be carry-over from other donors' samples. The chain joins TRBV7-9 to TRBJ2-1, with TRBD2 as a possible D gene (5 bases). The CDR3 loop is CASSLEVGRGNEQFF. The CDR3 nucleotides read TGTGCCAGCAGCTTAGAGGTGGGCCGGGGAAATGAGCAGTTCTTC.